These 14 T cell receptor beta chains were all obtained from the same sample, sequenced in a study of control samples from healthy donors and cancer patients. Assay: immunoSEQ multiplex PCR; the TCRdb copy retains only in-frame clones and omits some. The sample lists 170,000 or so clones; 94% were seen once. Sequenced sample: blood. The origin of the receptors is a young woman in good health.

The chain employs TRBV9 and TRBJ2-5; 8 positions agree with TRBD2. The CDR3 is made up of 15 amino acids. Germline assignment: CDR1 SGDLS and CDR2 YYNGEE. Trimming took 4 bases from V and 4 from J; bases not matched to a gene: 9. The CDR3 bases are TGTGCCAGCAGCCCAAGGGGGGCGGGAGGAGAGACCCAGTACTTC. Protein product: CASSPRGAGGETQYF.

The rearrangement joins TRBV10-3 to TRBJ1-1, with D hard to call. With 3 bases removed from V and 6 bases from J, the gap between germline ends came to 14 bases. Germline CDR1 is ENHRY and CDR2 is SYGVKD. CDR3 length equals 14 residues. Here the CDR3 reads CAISDMDVNAEAFF. CDR3 nucleotides: TGTGCCATCAGTGACATGGACGTCAACGCTGAAGCTTTCTTT.

Worth noting for this clone: The sample has other DNA sequences that encode this CDR3 too. V and J are TRBV9 and TRBJ2-2, with TRBD2 as a possible D gene (6 bases). The CDR3 covers 14 residues. Germline CDR1 SGDLS, CDR2 YYNGEE. The V end lost 5 bases, the J end lost 6 bases, and 14 bases lay between the germline ends. The CDR3 is CASSPRLVPGELFF. The CDR3 region has the DNA TGTGCCAGCAGTCCCCGACTAGTGCCCGGGGAGCTGTTTTTT.

The rearrangement joins TRBV9 to TRBJ1-1; TRBD1 agrees at 7 bases. CDR1 and CDR2 (germline): SGDLS, YYNGEE. The V gene end was trimmed by 2 bases and the J gene end by 0 bases; junction bases not matched to a gene: 1. The length of the CDR3 is 14 residues. As DNA, the CDR3 is TGTGCCAGCAGCGTCCAGGGGGTGAACACTGAAGCTTTCTTT. It codes for CASSVQGVNTEAFF. Filled out from reference TRBV9 and TRBJ1-1, the complete variable domain reads DSGVTQTPKHLITATGQRVTLRCSPRSGDLSVYWYQQSLDQGLQFLIQYYNGEERAKGNILERFSAQQFPDLHSELNLSSLELGDSALYFCASSVQGVNTEAFFGQGTRLTVV.

V gene TRBV5-1 combines with J gene TRBJ2-7; 10 bases are a match to TRBD1. In germline, CDR1 is SGHRS, CDR2 YFSETQ. V gave up 4 bases and J gave up 3 bases; unmatched junction bases: 4. The CDR3 runs 14 residues. The DNA for the CDR3 is TGCGCCAGCAGCAAGACAGGGGGCAACTACGAGCAGTACTTC. Amino acids: CASSKTGGNYEQYF. Variable domain in full (rest from reference TRBV5-1 and TRBJ2-7): KAGVTQTPRYLIKTRGQQVTLSCSPISGHRSVSWYQQTPGQGLQFLFEYFSETQRNKGNFPGRFSGRQFSNSRSEMNVSTLELGDSALYLCASSKTGGNYEQYFGPGTRLTVT.

CDR3 in amino acids: CSASSWDPVAYEQYF. The CDR3 bases are TGCAGTGCTAGTAGTTGGGACCCCGTGGCCTACGAGCAGTACTTC. The genes are TRBV20-1 and TRBJ2-7; D assignment may be TRBD1 or TRBD2 (5 bases each). The CDR3 length is 15 residues. The V gene's germline CDR1 is DFQATT and CDR2 SNEGSKA (reference sequence). V was clipped by 3 bases and J by 2 bases, with 17 bases between them.

This rearrangement joins TRBV7-9 to TRBJ1-1; TRBD1 matches at 7 bases. CDR3 length: 14 residues. Germline CDR1 and CDR2: SEHNR and FQNEAQ (reference sequence). Losses at the gene ends were 3 bases for V and 2 bases for J; bases not matched to a gene: 3. The CDR3 loop is CASSLGQYNTEAFF. The CDR3 DNA follows: TGTGCCAGCAGCTTGGGACAGTACAACACTGAAGCTTTCTTT.

V and J are TRBV6-5 and TRBJ1-1; D perhaps matches TRBD1 (6 bases). Germline-derived CDR1 and CDR2 are MNHEY and SVGAGI. The V gene lost 4 bases and the J gene lost 4 bases, with 10 bases spanning the gap. The CDR3 is 13 residues long. The CDR3 coding sequence is TGTGCCAGCAGTTTAGGGGGGGGCACTGAAGCTTTCTTT. It encodes CASSLGGGTEAFF.

The chain employs TRBV5-1 and TRBJ1-1; D remains unclear. Germline V gene sequence: CDR1 SGHRS, CDR2 YFSETQ. The CDR3 spans 15 residues. Between the trimmed V and J ends, which lost 1 base and 0 bases, there was a span of 10 bases. The CDR3 spells CASSLKNRMNTEAFF. CDR3 coding DNA: TGCGCCAGCAGCTTGAAGAACAGAATGAACACTGAAGCTTTCTTT.

This sequence joins TRBV4-2 and TRBJ2-2; no clear D gene. Germline loops: CDR1 LGHNA, CDR2 YNFKEQ. The CDR3 runs to 14 residues. V was shortened by 2 bases and J by 7 bases, with 11 bases between the two germline ends. The DNA for the CDR3 is TGTGCCAGCAGCCAATTCTCAGAAATCGGGGAGCTGTTTTTT. This sequence encodes CASSQFSEIGELFF.

The CDR3 loop reads CATNSGGNTIYF. The CDR3 bases are TGTGCCACCAACTCAGGAGGAAACACCATATATTTT. The V gene is TRBV5-6, the J gene TRBJ1-3; D uncertain. Germline-derived CDR1 and CDR2 are SGHDT and YYEEEE. The CDR3 has 12 amino acids. Trimming took off 9 bases at V and 4 bases at J, with 11 bases between the two ends.

This chain joins TRBV5-1 and TRBJ1-2; no reliable D call. The CDR3 runs to 13 residues. V was trimmed by 4 bases and J by 8 bases, leaving 15 bases between them. CDR1 and CDR2 from the germline V gene are SGHRS and YFSETQ. The CDR3 loop is CASSLHRPGGYTF. The CDR3 DNA follows: TGCGCCAGCAGCCTACACCGACCAGGCGGCTACACCTTC.

The count of this clone is one. The V gene is TRBV6-5, the J gene TRBJ1-6; no clear D. The CDR3 consists of 13 residues. Germline V gene sequence: CDR1 MNHEY, CDR2 SVGAGI. Trimming removed 5 bases at V and 8 bases at J, with 10 bases between. CDR3 region: CASSPGGYSPLHF. The CDR3 DNA is TGTGCCAGCAGTCCCGGCGGGTATTCACCCCTCCACTTT.

The chain employs TRBV11-3 and TRBJ2-5; D is unclear. With 2 bases removed from V and 3 bases from J, the gap between germline ends came to 4 bases. Germline CDR1 SGHNT, CDR2 YENEEA. The CDR3 length is 12 residues. The CDR3 DNA follows: TGTGCCAGCAGCTTAAGGGAAGAGACCCAGTACTTC. It yields the protein CASSLREETQYF.